The sequence of this TCR beta chain was determined in a study of T cell responses to AZD1222 COVID-19 vaccine. Germline V gene sequence: CDR1 SGHTA, CDR2 FQGNSA. This CDR3 has 15 residues. The V gene lost 2 bases and the J gene lost 1 base, with 9 bases spanning the gap. Sequencing was performed with immunoSEQ multiplex PCR; in TCRdb, only in-frame clones are kept and a portion is missing. The sample comprises 150,000 to 200,000 clones, 91% of which are singletons, and about 1.9% rests with the top ten. Findings of the study overall: It was only a handful of AZD1222 recipients who were seropositive at baseline.

Notes on this clone: Its cognate antigen is unknown.

The receptor's source is an adult in good health. The sequenced sample was peripheral blood, obtained on day 0 of AZD1222 vaccination. The J gene is TRBJ1-5, the V gene TRBV7-2, with D unclear. The CDR3 DNA reads TGTGCCAGCAGCTTAAGTCACGGGAGCAATCAGCCCCAGCATTTT. It encodes CASSLSHGSNQPQHF.